The next 17 T cell receptor beta chains were all read from a single sample in a study of T cells in localized non-small cell lung cancer (dated by TCRdb to between 2020 and 2021). The method was the immunoSEQ multiplex PCR assay. The immuneACCESS repertoire file appears here via TCRdb, limited to in-frame rearrangements. These files lack a portion of the clones; in checked studies, under half of the deficit traces to unresolved V genes, and the cause of the others is not known. The sample table holds about 83,000 clones, of which around 81% were seen once. The ten most abundant clones make up roughly 9.8% of the sample. The material sequenced was peripheral blood, taken before any cancer treatment. These receptor sequences come from a female donor older than 55 with stage I lung adenocarcinoma.

The J gene is TRBJ2-7, the V gene TRBV6-5, with a tentative D call TRBD2 (6 bases). The CDR3 loop spans 14 amino acids. Trimming left V 6 bases short and J 1 base short, with 13 bases between. From germline, CDR1 is MNHEY and CDR2 SVGAGI. Here the CDR3 DNA reads TGTGCCAGCAGGGCCCGCCGGGGGTCCTACGAGCAGTACTTC. Translated, it gives CASRARRGSYEQYF.

The CDR3 DNA is TGTGCCAGCAGCGTAGGGACTGTTGCTTCGAGCGAAAAACTGTTTTTT. Protein: CASSVGTVASSEKLFF. V usage is TRBV9 and J usage is TRBJ1-4; unclear D gene. The CDR3 has 16 amino acids. The germline V gene encodes CDR1 SGDLS and CDR2 YYNGEE. Between the trimmed V and J ends, which lost 0 bases and 8 bases, there was a span of 17 bases.

This rearrangement joins TRBV7-9 to TRBJ1-1; TRBD1 is a possible D gene (6 bases). The V end was cut by 5 bases, the J end by 4 bases, with 8 bases between. Germline V lookup: CDR1 SEHNR, CDR2 FQNEAQ (reference sequence). CDR3 length: 12 residues. The CDR3 protein is CASSRDITEAFF. CDR3 nucleotides: TGTGCCAGCAGCCGGGACATCACTGAAGCTTTCTTT.

The CDR3 region is CASSQGQLSYNEQFF. CDR3 coding DNA: TGCGCCAGCAGCCAAGGGCAGCTCTCCTACAATGAGCAGTTCTTC. This chain joins TRBV5-1 and TRBJ2-1; D is ambiguous. The CDR3 contains 15 residues. The V gene's germline CDR1 is SGHRS and CDR2 YFSETQ. The V gene lost 4 bases and the J gene lost 0 bases, with 11 bases spanning the gap.

This clone has a handful of counts. The J gene is TRBJ1-1, the V gene TRBV28, with D hard to call. Trimming took off 5 bases at V and 2 bases at J, with 12 bases between the two ends. Germline lookup yields CDR1 MDHEN and CDR2 SYDVKM. The CDR3 runs 14 residues. CDR3 in amino acids: CASSLFKLNTEAFF. The CDR3, as DNA: TGTGCCAGCAGTCTCTTCAAACTTAACACTGAAGCTTTCTTT.

This chain joins TRBV6-6 and TRBJ2-7; D is unclear. There are 13 residues in the CDR3. Trimming cost V 2 bases and J 1 base, with 6 bases left between them. In germline, CDR1 is MNHNY, CDR2 SVGAGI (reference sequence). The CDR3 region is CASSYVLSYEQYF. The CDR3, as DNA: TGTGCCAGCAGTTACGTCCTTTCCTACGAGCAGTACTTC.

V is TRBV6-5 and J is TRBJ1-1, with unresolved D. This CDR3 region has 13 residues. Germline CDR1 MNHEY, CDR2 SVGAGI. Between the trimmed V and J ends, which lost 4 bases and 1 base, there was a span of 7 bases. The CDR3 DNA reads TGTGCCAGCAGTTCTTCAGGGAACACTGAAGCTTTCTTT. It codes for CASSSSGNTEAFF.

This clone was counted only a few times. The chain has TRBV30 and TRBJ2-1; 13 nucleotides align to TRBD2. Losses at the gene ends were 4 bases for V and 4 bases for J; bases not matched to a gene: 10. From germline, CDR1 is GTSNPN and CDR2 SVGIG (reference sequence). The CDR3 is 17 amino acids. This CDR3 reads CAWTGLAGSLGYNEQFF. The CDR3 DNA reads as TGTGCCTGGACGGGACTAGCGGGGAGTTTGGGTTACAATGAGCAGTTCTTC.

The rearrangement joins TRBV25-1 to TRBJ1-4; no reliable D call. V gave up 4 bases and J gave up 8 bases, with 5 bases separating them. The CDR3 has 11 amino acids. Germline CDR1 is MGHDK and CDR2 is SYGVNS. The CDR3 region has the DNA TGTGCCAGCAGTGTACAAGAAAAACTGTTTTTT. This gives the protein CASSVQEKLFF.

This rearrangement joins TRBV6-6 to TRBJ2-3; TRBD2 is a possible D gene (7 bases). Germline V lookup: CDR1 MNHNY, CDR2 SVGAGI (reference sequence). Trimming left V 2 bases short and J 8 bases short, with 8 bases between. The CDR3 spans 12 residues. The chain's CDR3 is CASSYRGGTQYF. CDR3 DNA: TGTGCCAGCAGTTACAGGGGGGGTACGCAGTATTTT.

This clone was recorded only once. The chain is built from TRBV5-6 and TRBJ2-5; D perhaps matches TRBD1 (6 bases). Trimming removed 0 bases from V and 0 bases from J, with 12 bases in between. CDR3 length equals 16 residues. Germline CDR1 reads SGHDT; CDR2 reads YYEEEE. CDR3 amino acids: CASSLGYRADQETQYF. CDR3 bases: TGTGCCAGCAGCTTGGGGTACAGGGCGGACCAAGAGACCCAGTACTTC. Full variable domain (outside the CDR3, taken from reference TRBV5-6 and TRBJ2-5): DAGVTQSPTHLIKTRGQQVTLRCSPKSGHDTVSWYQQALGQGPQFIFQYYEEEERQRGNFPDRFSGHQFPNYSSELNVNALLLGDSALYLCASSLGYRADQETQYFGPGTRLLVL.

This clone was detected a few times. The chain joins TRBV7-3 to TRBJ2-6; TRBD1 might be the D (6 bases). This CDR3 contains 15 residues. Germline V gene data show CDR1 as SGHTA and CDR2 as FQGTGA. Trimming stripped 8 bases from V and 0 bases from J, with 11 bases between. This CDR3 is CASQHRASGANVLTF. The DNA of the CDR3 is TGTGCCAGCCAGCACAGGGCCTCTGGGGCCAACGTCCTGACTTTC.

V and J are TRBV7-9 and TRBJ2-1; 12 bases align to TRBD2. After removal of 5 bases from V and 8 bases from J, the junction contained 10 bases not matched to a gene. CDR3 size: 16 residues. Germline CDR1 reads SEHNR; CDR2 reads FQNEAQ (reference sequence). The CDR3 here is CASSPWGLAGGDEQFF. CDR3 DNA sequence: TGTGCCAGCAGCCCTTGGGGTCTAGCGGGAGGGGATGAGCAGTTCTTC.

The rearrangement joins TRBV19 to TRBJ2-5; D unclear. This CDR3 contains 18 residues. Germline values: CDR1 LNHDA, CDR2 SQIVND (reference sequence). With 5 bases removed from V and 2 bases from J, the gap between germline ends came to 24 bases. CDR3 DNA: TGTGCCAGTAGTCCCTCCGGAACTACCTTTCTCCGTCAAGAGACCCAGTACTTC. Protein sequence: CASSPSGTTFLRQETQYF.

The chain recombines TRBV27 with TRBJ1-4; 9 nucleotides agree with TRBD1. The CDR3 spans 17 residues. Per the germline V gene, CDR1 is MNHEY and CDR2 is SMNVEV (reference sequence). The junction had 8 bases not matched to a gene; V was cut back by 5 bases and J by 1 base. CDR3 loop: CASSPLPGQGTNEKLFF. DNA of the CDR3: TGTGCCAGCAGTCCGTTGCCGGGACAGGGAACTAATGAAAAACTGTTTTTT.

J is TRBJ1-5 and V is TRBV19; no clear D gene. Germline CDR1 and CDR2: LNHDA and SQIVND (reference sequence). This CDR3 is 16 amino acids long. V was pared by 3 bases and J by 0 bases, with 12 bases between. The CDR3 loop is CASSIPPGHSNQPQHF. CDR3 DNA: TGTGCCAGTAGTATCCCCCCAGGTCATAGCAATCAGCCCCAGCATTTT.

The rearrangement uses TRBV6-6 and TRBJ1-4; D perhaps matches TRBD1 (5 bases). Germline CDR1 is MNHNY and CDR2 is SVGAGI (reference sequence). V lost 8 bases and J 7 bases, leaving 14 bases between the germline ends. The CDR3 has 13 amino acids. The CDR3 here is CASGGGGGEKLFF. The CDR3 nucleotides read TGTGCCAGCGGGGGGGGAGGTGGTGAAAAACTGTTTTTT.